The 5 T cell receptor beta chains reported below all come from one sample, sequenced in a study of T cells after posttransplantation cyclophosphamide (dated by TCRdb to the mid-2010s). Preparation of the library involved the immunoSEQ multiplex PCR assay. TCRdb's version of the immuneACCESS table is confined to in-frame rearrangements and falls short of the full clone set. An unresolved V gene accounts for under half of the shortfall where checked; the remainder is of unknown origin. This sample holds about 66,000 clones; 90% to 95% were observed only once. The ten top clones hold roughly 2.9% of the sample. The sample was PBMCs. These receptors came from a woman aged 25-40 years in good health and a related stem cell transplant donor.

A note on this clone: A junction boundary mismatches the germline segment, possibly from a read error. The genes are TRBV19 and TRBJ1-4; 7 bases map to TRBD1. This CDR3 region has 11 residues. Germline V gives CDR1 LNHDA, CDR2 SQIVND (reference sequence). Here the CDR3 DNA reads TGTGCCTCGAAAAACCGGGACAGCCGTTCTTTT. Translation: CASKNRDSRSF. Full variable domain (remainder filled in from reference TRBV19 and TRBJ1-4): DGGITQSPKYLFRKEGQNVTLSCEQNLNHDAMYWYRQDPGQGLRLIYYSQIVNDFQKGDIAEGYSVSREKKESFPLTVTSAQKNPTAFYLCASKNRDSRSFGSGTQLSVL.

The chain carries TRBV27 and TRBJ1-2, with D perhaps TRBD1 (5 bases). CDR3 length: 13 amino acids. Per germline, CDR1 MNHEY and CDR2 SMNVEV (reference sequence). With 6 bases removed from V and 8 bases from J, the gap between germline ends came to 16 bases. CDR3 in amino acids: CASSHSGGGGYTF. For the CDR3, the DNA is TGTGCCAGCAGCCATAGCGGGGGTGGCGGCTACACCTTC.

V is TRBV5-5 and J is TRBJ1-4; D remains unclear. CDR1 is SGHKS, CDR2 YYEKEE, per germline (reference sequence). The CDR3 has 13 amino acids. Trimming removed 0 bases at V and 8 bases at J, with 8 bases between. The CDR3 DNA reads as TGTGCCAGCAGCTTGGTTCCCAGCGAAAAACTGTTTTTT. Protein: CASSLVPSEKLFF.

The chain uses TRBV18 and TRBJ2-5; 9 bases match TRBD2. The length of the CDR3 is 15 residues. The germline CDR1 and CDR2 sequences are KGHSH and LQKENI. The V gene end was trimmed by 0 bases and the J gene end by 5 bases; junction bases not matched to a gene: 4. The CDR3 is CASSPPAGGPETQYF. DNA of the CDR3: TGTGCCAGCTCACCACCCGCGGGGGGGCCCGAGACCCAGTACTTC.

CDR3 bases: TGTGCCAGCAAGGTGGGACAGGATAACGAGCAGTACTTC. As protein: CASKVGQDNEQYF. V and J are TRBV6-5 and TRBJ2-7, with 8 bases aligning to TRBD1. V shed 7 bases, J shed 5 bases, and the junction held 7 bases outside the gene matches. The CDR3 extends over 13 amino acids. In germline, CDR1 is MNHEY, CDR2 SVGAGI.